This TCR beta chain derives from a study of T cells in Graves' hyperthyroidism and ophthalmopathy. Study-wide findings and caveats: Blood held most thyroid clonotypes expanded above 0.001 frequency.

Trimming at V came to 4 bases and at J to 0 bases, leaving 7 bases not matched to a gene. The CDR3 has 16 amino acids. Germline assignment: CDR1 SGDLS and CDR2 YYNGEE. It was considered stable Graves' hyperthyroidism when ophthalmopathy did not progress within 18 months. Uncontrolled infection, other autoimmune disease, pregnancy or lactation led to exclusion. Clinical symptoms, serum thyroxine and TRAb, thyroid ultrasound and orbital computed tomography were used for the diagnoses. In this sample, this clonotype turned up many times. The antigen is undetermined. Amplification targeted TCR beta CDR3 regions from RNA transcripts. In the first-round RT-PCR of the TCR CDR3, the HTBI primer set was used. TCRdb reanalysed the multiplex PCR reads using MiXCR and keeps one entry per CDR3 protein. The sample shows about 400,000 distinct CDR3 sequences, 14% to 15% of them seen only once.

This chain uses TRBV9 with TRBJ2-1; 7 bases are shared with TRBD2. Sequenced: blood. This TCR was recovered from a woman aged 25 to 45 with Graves' hyperthyroidism. CDR3: CASSHGGGDSYNEQFF. In nucleotides, the CDR3 is TGTGCCAGCAGCCACGGTGGGGGGGACTCCTACAATGAGCAGTTCTTC.